This T cell receptor beta chain emerged from a study of blood T cell repertoires in COVID-19. Overall study context: PBMCs, B-cell-depleted T cells, or T cells provided the cDNA or gDNA that made up the material.

Cohorts were based on clinical histories the participants reported. The V gene's germline CDR1 is SGHNT and CDR2 YYREEE (reference sequence). V lost 4 bases to trimming and J lost 4 bases; unmatched junction nucleotides: 6. This CDR3 is built from 14 residues. Profiled with immunoSEQ multiplex PCR; TCRdb holds only in-frame clones, not every one. The sample yields around 160,000 clones, 84% seen once. V and J are TRBV5-4 and TRBJ2-5, with 8 bases matching TRBD1. The sample comprised PBMCs or T cells enriched from blood (not recorded which). This receptor was identified in a woman in her forties or fifties who had been exposed to COVID-19. The CDR3: CASSVPGTGETQYF. Written as DNA, the CDR3 is TGTGCCAGCAGCGTACCCGGGACAGGAGAGACCCAGTACTTC. The entire variable domain, with the rest obtained from reference TRBV5-4 and TRBJ2-5, is as follows: ETGVTQSPTHLIKTRGQQVTLRCSSQSGHNTVSWYQQALGQGPQFIFQYYREEENGRGNFPPRFSGLQFPNYSSELNVNALELDDSALYLCASSVPGTGETQYFGPGTRLLVL.